This T cell receptor beta chain was sequenced for a study of cytomegalovirus exposure and HLA in healthy donors. Study conclusions and caveats: The classifier reportedly diagnosed cytomegalovirus status with high sensitivity and specificity.

The repertoire was sequenced with immunoSEQ multiplex PCR; TCRdb's copy has only in-frame clones and lacks some. The sample has under 100,000 clones; 96% are singletons. Details on this clone: No antigen is known for it.

Per the germline V gene, CDR1 is SGHAT and CDR2 is FQNNGV. The CDR3 length is 16 residues. Germline trimming cut 3 bases from V and 0 bases from J; bases unmatched to any gene: 6. This TCR came from a man aged 18 to 35 in good health and CMV-seronegative. The sample consisted of PBMCs. J is TRBJ2-3 and V is TRBV11-2; 7 bases map to TRBD2. CDR3 coding DNA: TGTGCCAGCAGCTTCCGGCGGGAGCCAAGCACAGATACGCAGTATTTT. Its translation: CASSFRREPSTDTQYF.